This T cell receptor beta chain was identified in a study of Ad26.COV2.S vaccination and SARS-CoV-2 variants. Data came from immunoSEQ multiplex PCR; TCRdb stores just in-frame clones and leaves some out. In the table there are about 350,000 clones, less than 90% of which are singletons. The V gene end was trimmed by 5 bases and the J gene end by 8 bases; junction bases not matched to a gene: 15. The CDR3 is 16 residues long. The V gene's germline CDR1 is SEHNR and CDR2 FQNEAQ (reference sequence). The sample's treatment: 19 received Ad26.COV2.S at low or high dose, single or two shots; 5 received placebo; per-sample allocation not given. After the first vaccine or placebo injection, samples were drawn on day 63.

The input for sequencing was peripheral blood, taken in a trial of Ad26.COV2.S vaccine versus placebo. The TCR comes from a person between 18 and 65 years old who received the Ad26.COV2.S COVID-19 vaccine or a placebo. The rearrangement joins TRBV7-9 to TRBJ2-4; 7 bases are a match to TRBD1. This CDR3 is CASSPLVGQANDIQYF. The CDR3 DNA sequence: TGTGCCAGCAGCCCCCTGGTCGGACAGGCAAACGACATTCAGTACTTC.